The source of this T cell receptor (beta chain) is a study of cytomegalovirus exposure and HLA in healthy donors. Whole-study results and caveats: According to a subsequent analysis, TCR clusters identified in the first cohort showed a tendency to co-occur across the 100 to 150 validation repertoires.

For this clone: Its matching antigen is unknown.

The CDR3 is 12 amino acids. V gave up 8 bases and J gave up 4 bases, with 10 bases separating them. Germline loops: CDR1 MDHEN, CDR2 SYDVKM. TCRdb's copy holds only in-frame clones and misses some; the assay was immunoSEQ multiplex PCR. The sample has about 86,000 clones; just under 95% are singletons. The TCR comes from a man aged 18-30 years in good health and CMV-seronegative. The chain couples TRBV28 to TRBJ2-3; D unresolved. Source material: PBMCs. The CDR3 DNA sequence: TGTGCCAGCCAGGTGGTGTCAGATACGCAGTATTTT. Translated: CASQVVSDTQYF.